This entry lists 19 T cell receptor beta chains sequenced from one sample in a study of T cells in Graves' hyperthyroidism and ophthalmopathy. RNA transcripts served as the template for amplifying TCR beta CDR3 regions. During a first-round RT-PCR of the TCR CDR3, the HTBI primer set was used. Via MiXCR, TCRdb re-called the multiplex PCR reads, giving one row per CDR3 protein. The repertoire includes approximately 380,000 distinct CDR3 sequences, approximately 18% of them detected once, and around 40% sits in the top ten. What was sequenced was blood. These receptors were obtained from a man younger than 35 with Graves' ophthalmopathy.

The chain combines TRBV11-2 with TRBJ1-4, with D perhaps matching TRBD1 (6 bases). The CDR3 is 14 amino acids. V lost 6 bases to trimming and J lost 5 bases, with 13 bases between them. In germline, CDR1 is SGHAT, CDR2 FQNNGV. CDR3 sequence (DNA): TGTGCCAGCAGTCACCCTACAGGGAATGAAAAACTGTTTTTT. Its translation is CASSHPTGNEKLFF.

This clonotype came up a few times. The chain couples TRBV18 to TRBJ2-5, with TRBD2 matching over 9 bases. Trimming at V came to 3 bases and at J to 5 bases, leaving 10 bases not matched to a gene. Germline loops: CDR1 KGHSH, CDR2 LQKENI. This CDR3 contains 16 residues. In nucleotides, the CDR3 is TGTGCCAGCTCACCTACTCGCACTAGCGGGTCGGAGACCCAGTACTTC. Encoded protein: CASSPTRTSGSETQYF.

The chain has TRBV6-5 and TRBJ1-4; TRBD1 aligns across 9 bases. J was trimmed by 5 bases and V by 2 bases; bases with no gene match: 6. The CDR3 has 16 residues. The germline V gene encodes CDR1 MNHEY and CDR2 SVGAGI. The CDR3 here is CASSYGTGTGNEKLFF. Here the CDR3 DNA reads TGTGCCAGCAGTTACGGGACCGGGACAGGGAATGAAAAACTGTTTTTT.

The chain uses TRBV13 and TRBJ2-1; 15 bases match TRBD2. There are 17 residues in the CDR3. Germline CDR1 reads PRHDT; CDR2 reads FYEKMQ (reference sequence). J was trimmed by 5 bases and V by 5 bases; bases with no gene match: 7. CDR3 region: CASSPGLAGGVDNEQFF. The CDR3 DNA reads TGTGCCAGCAGCCCAGGACTAGCGGGGGGGGTCGACAATGAGCAGTTCTTC.

Ten or more counts support this clonotype. The chain combines TRBV12-3 or TRBV12-4 with TRBJ1-1, with 8 bases lining up with TRBD1. CDR3 size: 15 residues. The trim removed 3 bases at V and 0 bases at J, leaving 3 bases unmatched. CDR3: CASSFPGGVNTEAFF. The CDR3 DNA follows: TGTGCCAGCAGTTTCCCAGGGGGCGTGAACACTGAAGCTTTCTTT.

At least ten counts were recorded for this clonotype. The chain is built from TRBV7-9 and TRBJ2-7, with D hard to call. CDR1 is SEHNR, CDR2 FQNEAQ, per germline (reference sequence). V was trimmed by 2 bases and J by 2 bases, leaving 10 bases between them. The CDR3 spans 14 residues. This CDR3 is CASSLLGSTYEQYF. CDR3 nucleotides: TGTGCCAGCAGCTTATTGGGTTCTACCTACGAGCAGTACTTC.

At least ten counts were recorded for this clonotype. This sequence joins TRBV2 and TRBJ1-4; no clear D gene. V gave up 7 bases and J gave up 6 bases, with 18 bases separating them. Per the germline V gene, CDR1 is SNHLY and CDR2 is FYNNEI. The CDR3 sequence is 15 residues long. The CDR3 coding sequence is TGTGCCAGCATCCCGCGCATCCCAGCGGATGAAAAACTGTTTTTT. As protein: CASIPRIPADEKLFF.

This clonotype was counted only a few times. A single base separates this from a much larger clone, so it may be a read error. This chain connects TRBV20-1 to TRBJ1-1, with unresolved D. From germline, CDR1 is DFQATT and CDR2 SNEGSKA (reference sequence). This CDR3 has 13 amino acids. V was trimmed by 0 bases and J by 4 bases, leaving 9 bases between them. The CDR3 protein is CSARERGITEAFF. The CDR3 DNA reads as TGCAGTGCTAGAGAGCGAGGGATCACTGAAGCTTTCTTT.

The chain joins TRBV9 to TRBJ2-3; the match to TRBD2 covers 9 bases. Trimming cost V 3 bases and J 5 bases; bases outside gene matches: 7. The CDR3 length is 15 residues. Looked up from germline, CDR1 is SGDLS and CDR2 is YYNGEE. CDR3 protein: CASSASGGPGDTQYF. CDR3 in DNA: TGTGCCAGCAGCGCCAGCGGGGGGCCGGGAGATACGCAGTATTTT.

The rearrangement joins TRBV15 to TRBJ1-1; D remains unclear. CDR1 is LNHNV and CDR2 is YYDKDF in the germline V gene (reference sequence). Trimming cost V 0 bases and J 4 bases, with 12 bases left between them. CDR3 length: 15 residues. The CDR3 region is CATSRDLGGSTEAFF. The CDR3 DNA reads TGTGCCACCAGCAGAGATCTAGGTGGGAGCACTGAAGCTTTCTTT.

This clonotype was seen many times. The chain carries TRBV2 and TRBJ2-7, with D possibly TRBD1 on 6 matching bases. V was clipped by 6 bases and J by 9 bases, with 12 bases between them. The CDR3 totals 11 residues. Germline CDR1 is SNHLY and CDR2 is FYNNEI. The CDR3 protein is CASRDEQGQYF. In nucleotides, the CDR3 is TGTGCCAGCAGGGACGAACAGGGGCAGTACTTC.

The chain is built from TRBV7-9 and TRBJ1-2; D is possibly TRBD1 (5 bases). V lost 4 bases to trimming and J lost 2 bases, with 11 bases between them. The CDR3 length is 14 residues. Germline V CDR1 and CDR2: SEHNR, FQNEAQ (reference sequence). The CDR3: CASSSQAPNYGYTF. In nucleotides, the CDR3 is TGTGCCAGCAGCTCACAGGCGCCCAACTATGGCTACACCTTC. Full variable domain (missing parts from reference TRBV7-9 and TRBJ1-2): DTGVSQNPRHKITKRGQNVTFRCDPISEHNRLYWYRQTLGQGPEFLTYFQNEAQLEKSRLLSDRFSAERPKGSFSTLEIQRTEQGDSAMYLCASSSQAPNYGYTFGSGTRLTVV.

This clonotype showed up many times. The DNA for the CDR3 is TGTGCCAGCAGTTTATTTAGGGGATCGGCTGGAAACACCATATATTTT. Its translation: CASSLFRGSAGNTIYF. J is TRBJ1-3 and V is TRBV12-3 or TRBV12-4; possible D gene TRBD1, 5 bases. The CDR3 consists of 16 residues. The V end lost 2 bases, the J end lost 2 bases, and 13 bases lay between the germline ends.

The gene calls are TRBV6-1 and TRBJ2-1, with D hard to call. V was cut by 5 bases and J by 1 base, with 9 bases left in between. Germline assignment: CDR1 MNHNS and CDR2 SASEGT. This CDR3 comprises 14 residues. As DNA, the CDR3 is TGTGCCAGCAGTTCATGGGTATCCTACAATGAGCAGTTCTTC. It encodes CASSSWVSYNEQFF.

This chain links TRBV20-1 with TRBJ2-3, with 10 nucleotides matching TRBD2. Germline V gene data show CDR1 as DFQATT and CDR2 as SNEGSKA (reference sequence). The CDR3 contains 14 residues. J gave up 8 bases and V 6 bases, and 11 bases lay outside the gene matches. CDR3 sequence: CSAKINSGGRTQYF. CDR3 DNA sequence: TGCAGTGCCAAAATCAATAGCGGGGGGCGTACGCAGTATTTT.

This clonotype was seen repeatedly, ten times or more. This chain connects TRBV12-3 or TRBV12-4 to TRBJ2-1; 7 bases match TRBD1. CDR3 length: 15 residues. J lost 9 bases, V lost 4 bases, and 12 bases had no gene match. The CDR3 DNA sequence: TGTGCCAGCAGTTGGGACAGCGGACGTAGAGTTGAGCAGTTCTTC. Translation: CASSWDSGRRVEQFF.

This clonotype was recorded at least ten times. The rearrangement uses TRBV5-1 and TRBJ1-1, with D possibly being TRBD1 (5 bases). V was clipped by 6 bases and J by 7 bases, with 19 bases between them. The CDR3 is made up of 14 amino acids. Per the germline V gene, CDR1 is SGHRS and CDR2 is YFSETQ. This CDR3 reads CASTVGGGELEAFF. The CDR3 DNA reads as TGCGCCAGCACCGTGGGGGGTGGGGAACTTGAAGCTTTCTTT.

This clonotype was observed at least ten times. J is TRBJ1-6 and V is TRBV27, with D perhaps TRBD1 (5 bases). V dropped 3 bases and J dropped 7 bases, with 10 bases sitting between them. Germline V gives CDR1 MNHEY, CDR2 SMNVEV (reference sequence). This CDR3 region has 14 residues. Here the CDR3 reads CASSFAAGNSPLHF. The CDR3 DNA is TGTGCCAGCAGTTTCGCCGCAGGGAATTCACCCCTCCACTTT.

This clonotype was recorded at least ten times. V is TRBV15 and J is TRBJ2-7; D possibly uses TRBD1 or TRBD2 (5 bases each). Trimming took off 5 bases at V and 0 bases at J, with 14 bases between the two ends. This CDR3 region has 15 residues. The germline V gene has CDR1 LNHNV and CDR2 YYDKDF (reference sequence). The CDR3 protein is CATSPTGTSSYEQYF. In DNA, the CDR3 is TGTGCCACCAGCCCCACCGGGACGTCCTCCTACGAGCAGTACTTC.